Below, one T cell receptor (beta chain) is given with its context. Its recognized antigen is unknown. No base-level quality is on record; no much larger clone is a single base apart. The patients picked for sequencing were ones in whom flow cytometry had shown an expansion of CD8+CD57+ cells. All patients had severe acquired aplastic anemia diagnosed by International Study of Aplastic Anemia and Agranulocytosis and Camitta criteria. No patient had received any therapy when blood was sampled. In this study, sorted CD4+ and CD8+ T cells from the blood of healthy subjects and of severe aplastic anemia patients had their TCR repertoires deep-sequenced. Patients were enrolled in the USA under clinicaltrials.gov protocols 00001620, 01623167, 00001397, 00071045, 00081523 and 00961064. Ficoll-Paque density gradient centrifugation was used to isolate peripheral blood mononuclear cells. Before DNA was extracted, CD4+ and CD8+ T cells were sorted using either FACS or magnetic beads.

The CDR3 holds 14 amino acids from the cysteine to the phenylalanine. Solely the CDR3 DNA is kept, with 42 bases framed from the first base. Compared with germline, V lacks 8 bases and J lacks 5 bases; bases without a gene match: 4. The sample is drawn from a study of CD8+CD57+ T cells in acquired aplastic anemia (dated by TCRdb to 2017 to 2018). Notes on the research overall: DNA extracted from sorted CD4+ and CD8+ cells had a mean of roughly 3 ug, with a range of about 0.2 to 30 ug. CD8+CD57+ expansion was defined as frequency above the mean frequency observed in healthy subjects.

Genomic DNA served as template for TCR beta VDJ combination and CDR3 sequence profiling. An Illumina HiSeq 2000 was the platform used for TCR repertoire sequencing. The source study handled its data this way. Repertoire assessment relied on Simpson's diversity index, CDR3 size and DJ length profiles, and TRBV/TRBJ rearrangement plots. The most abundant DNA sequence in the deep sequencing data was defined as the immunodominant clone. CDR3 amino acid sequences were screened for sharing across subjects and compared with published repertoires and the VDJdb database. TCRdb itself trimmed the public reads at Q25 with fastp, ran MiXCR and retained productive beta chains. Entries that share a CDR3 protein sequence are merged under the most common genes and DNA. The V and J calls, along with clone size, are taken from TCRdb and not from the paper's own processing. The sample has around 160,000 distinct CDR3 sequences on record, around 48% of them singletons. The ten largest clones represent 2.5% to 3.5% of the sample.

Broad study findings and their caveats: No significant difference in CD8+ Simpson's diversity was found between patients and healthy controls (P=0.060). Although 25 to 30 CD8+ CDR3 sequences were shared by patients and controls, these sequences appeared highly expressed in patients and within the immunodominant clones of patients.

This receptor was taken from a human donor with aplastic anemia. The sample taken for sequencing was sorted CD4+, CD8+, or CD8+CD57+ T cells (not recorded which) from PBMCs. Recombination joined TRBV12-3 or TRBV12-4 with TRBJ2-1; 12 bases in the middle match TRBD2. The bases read TGTGCCAGCTTCCTAGCGGGAGGGCACAATGAGCAGTTCTTC. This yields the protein CASFLAGGHNEQFF.